The entry that follows covers one T cell receptor beta chain sequence. Its antigen is unknown. Germline values: CDR1 SGHRS, CDR2 YFSETQ. The CDR3 length is 14 residues. J was trimmed by 7 bases and V by 6 bases; bases with no gene match: 9. Attachment of unique molecular identifiers was made to individual cDNA molecules. TCRdb re-called the 5' RACE reads through MiXCR, storing one row per CDR3 protein. The sample includes 30,000 or so distinct CDR3 sequences, under 4% of them seen just once. This sample stems from a study of early T cells in non-severe SARS-CoV-2 infection. Background on the study: Chains from this unsorted whole-blood bulk RNA could not be paired. Study-wide findings and caveats: Private and CD4 specificities were missed by VDJdb matching, which favored anti-spike CD8 responses.

The TCR was taken from an adult who was a healthcare worker with PCR-confirmed SARS-CoV-2 infection or an uninfected control (not recorded which). This chain uses TRBV5-1 with TRBJ2-1, with 8 bases identical to TRBD2. Source material: whole blood. CDR3 protein: CASMNPAGDNEQFF. For the CDR3, the DNA is TGCGCCAGCATGAACCCAGCGGGGGATAATGAGCAGTTCTTC.